This passage covers 5 T cell receptor beta chains from one sample sequenced in a study of T cells in Graves' hyperthyroidism and ophthalmopathy. The investigators amplified TCR beta CDR3 regions from RNA transcripts. HTBI primers were used for first-round RT-PCR of the TCR CDR3. MiXCR, run by TCRdb on the multiplex PCR reads, gives a single entry per CDR3 protein. Of 34,000 or so distinct CDR3 sequences in the sample, under 65% were seen once. The sample taken for sequencing was blood. These receptors were obtained from a woman in her forties with Graves' ophthalmopathy.

With respect to this clonotype: Since a much larger clone is just one base distant, this may be a read error. The rearrangement links TRBV10-3 to TRBJ1-5; possible D gene TRBD1, 5 bases. The CDR3 loop spans 15 amino acids. The germline V gene has CDR1 ENHRY and CDR2 SYGVKD. CDR3 sequence: CASSCAGRNNQPQHF. CDR3 bases: TGTGCCAGCAGTTGCGCGGGGCGAAACAATCAGCCCCAGCATTTT.

The table lists this clonotype with a few counts. The V call is TRBV30, the J call TRBJ1-5, with D perhaps TRBD1 (6 bases). V lost 2 bases and J lost 4, with 9 bases in between. This CDR3 spans 13 amino acids. Germline V gives CDR1 GTSNPN, CDR2 SVGIG (reference sequence). This chain's CDR3 is CAWSLGGNQPQHF. The CDR3 region has the DNA TGTGCCTGGAGTTTAGGGGGGAATCAGCCCCAGCATTTT.

This sequence joins TRBV18 and TRBJ1-2, with a weak D call TRBD1 (5 bases). Germline V lookup: CDR1 KGHSH, CDR2 LQKENI. Between the trimmed V and J ends, which lost 4 bases and 4 bases, there was a span of 13 bases. This CDR3 has 14 residues. The CDR3 bases are TGTGCCAGCTCACAGGGCCAGGGCAGCTATGGCTACACCTTC. Translation: CASSQGQGSYGYTF.

This clonotype was picked up a small number of times. A much larger clone differs by one base, so this may be a read error. V usage is TRBV28 and J usage is TRBJ2-7; 8 positions agree with TRBD1. This CDR3 is 15 amino acids long. CDR1 and CDR2 (germline): MDHEN, SYDVKM. The V segment lost 4 bases and the J segment 2 bases; nucleotides outside the gene matches: 7. Here the CDR3 reads CASSSGTGLAYEQYF. CDR3 nucleotide sequence: TGTGCCAGCAGTTCGGGGACAGGACTGGCCTACGAGCAGTACTTC.

Points on this clonotype: Its ends do not fully match the called genes, so a read error is possible. The chain employs TRBV6-1 and TRBJ1-6; tentative D call: TRBD1 (5 bases). Germline V gene lookup returns CDR1 MNHNS and CDR2 SASEGT. The CDR3 is 14 amino acids. Here the CDR3 DNA reads TGTGCCAGCAGTGAAAGTCGGGGGAACTCACCCCTCCACTTC. It specifies CASSESRGNSPLHF.